One T cell receptor (beta chain) is described in this entry. V lost 5 bases to trimming and J lost 3 bases, with 13 bases between them. This CDR3 is 15 amino acids long. Germline CDR1 is SGHTA and CDR2 is FQGNSA. This specimen belongs to a study of control samples from healthy donors and cancer patients. Only in-frame clones appear in the TCRdb table, and some are missing; sequencing was by immunoSEQ multiplex PCR. This table holds 100,000 to 150,000 clones, 80% to 95% found once. The clonotype comes from a man aged 18 to 29 in good health. The chain is built from TRBV7-2 and TRBJ2-2; perhaps TRBD2 as D (6 bases). The specimen sequenced was blood. CDR3 loop: CASSARGPDTGELFF. The CDR3, as DNA: TGTGCCAGCAGCGCGCGGGGACCGGACACCGGGGAGCTGTTTTTT.